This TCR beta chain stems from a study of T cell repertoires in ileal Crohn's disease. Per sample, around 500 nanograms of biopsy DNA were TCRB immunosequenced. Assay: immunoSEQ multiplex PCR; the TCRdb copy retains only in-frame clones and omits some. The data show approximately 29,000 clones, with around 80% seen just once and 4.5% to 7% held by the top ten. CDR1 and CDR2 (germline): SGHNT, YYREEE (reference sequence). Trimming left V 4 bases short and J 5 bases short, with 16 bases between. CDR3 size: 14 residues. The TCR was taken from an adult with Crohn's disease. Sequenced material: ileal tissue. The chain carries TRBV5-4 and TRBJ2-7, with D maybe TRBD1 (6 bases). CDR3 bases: TGTGCCAGCAGCCCCTCCAGGGGAGACGACGAGCAGTACTTC. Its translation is CASSPSRGDDEQYF.